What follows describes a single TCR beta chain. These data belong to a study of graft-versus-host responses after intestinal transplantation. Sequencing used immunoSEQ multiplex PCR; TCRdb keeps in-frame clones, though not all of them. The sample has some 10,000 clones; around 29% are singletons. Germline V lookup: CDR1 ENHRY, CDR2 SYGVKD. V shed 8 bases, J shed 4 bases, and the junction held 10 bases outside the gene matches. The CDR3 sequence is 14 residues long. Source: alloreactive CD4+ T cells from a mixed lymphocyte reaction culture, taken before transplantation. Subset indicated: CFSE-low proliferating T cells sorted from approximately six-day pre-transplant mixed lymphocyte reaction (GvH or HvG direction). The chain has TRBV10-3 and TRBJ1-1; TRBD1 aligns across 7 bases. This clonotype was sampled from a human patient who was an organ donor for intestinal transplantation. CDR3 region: CAIEKEGAPTEAFF. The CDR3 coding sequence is TGTGCCATCGAAAAAGAGGGGGCGCCCACTGAAGCTTTCTTT.